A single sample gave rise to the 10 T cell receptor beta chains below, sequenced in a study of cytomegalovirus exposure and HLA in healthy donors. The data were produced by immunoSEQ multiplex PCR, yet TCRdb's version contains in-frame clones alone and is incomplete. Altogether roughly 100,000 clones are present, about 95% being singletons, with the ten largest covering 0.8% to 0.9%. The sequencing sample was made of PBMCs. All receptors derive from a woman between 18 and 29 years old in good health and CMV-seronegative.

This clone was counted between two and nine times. CDR3 amino acids: CASSLGTFYEQYF. In DNA, the CDR3 is TGTGCCAGCAGTCTGGGGACATTCTACGAGCAGTACTTC. This sequence joins TRBV28 and TRBJ2-7, with D perhaps TRBD1 (6 bases). Germline assignment: CDR1 MDHEN and CDR2 SYDVKM. The V end lost 5 bases, the J end lost 3 bases, and 11 bases lay between the germline ends. This CDR3 is built from 13 residues.

The CDR3 DNA is TGTGCCAGCAGCCCCGATAGCAGCCGGGAGCTGTTTTTT. Translated, it gives CASSPDSSRELFF. The chain uses TRBV14 and TRBJ2-2; D call uncertain. V lost 4 bases to trimming and J lost 9 bases, with 12 bases between them. The CDR3 loop spans 13 amino acids. CDR1 SGHDN and CDR2 FVKESK come from the germline V gene.

Here the CDR3 reads CASSLAGQGGNTIYF. The CDR3 DNA reads as TGTGCCAGCAGCTTAGCGGGACAGGGGGGAAACACCATATATTTT. The V gene is TRBV7-9, the J gene TRBJ1-3, with 10 bases lining up with TRBD1. The germline gives CDR1 SEHNR, CDR2 FQNEAQ (reference sequence). Unmatched junction bases numbered 0, after V lost 0 bases and J lost 4 bases. The length of the CDR3 is 15 residues.

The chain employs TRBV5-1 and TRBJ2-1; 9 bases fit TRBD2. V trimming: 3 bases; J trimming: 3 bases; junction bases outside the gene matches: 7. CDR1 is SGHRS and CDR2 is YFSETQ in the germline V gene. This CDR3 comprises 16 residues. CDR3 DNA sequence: TGCGCCAGCAGCTCGGGACTAGCTTACGACTACAATGAGCAGTTCTTC. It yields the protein CASSSGLAYDYNEQFF.

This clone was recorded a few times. The DNA of the CDR3 is TGTGCCTGGAACGGGATCTCCGTCAGTGAGCAGTTCTTC. Amino acids: CAWNGISVSEQFF. The V gene is TRBV30, the J gene TRBJ2-1, with D maybe TRBD2 (5 bases). This CDR3 is built from 13 residues. The germline V and J ends were trimmed by 4 bases and 9 bases, with 16 bases remaining between them. Germline V CDR1 and CDR2: GTSNPN, SVGIG (reference sequence).

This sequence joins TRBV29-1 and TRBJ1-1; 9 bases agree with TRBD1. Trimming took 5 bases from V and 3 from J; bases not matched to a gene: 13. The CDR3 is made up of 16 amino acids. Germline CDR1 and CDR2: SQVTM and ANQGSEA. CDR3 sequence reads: CSVNLGTGRIDTEAFF. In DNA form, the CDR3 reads TGCAGCGTTAATTTGGGGACAGGGAGGATCGACACTGAAGCTTTCTTT.

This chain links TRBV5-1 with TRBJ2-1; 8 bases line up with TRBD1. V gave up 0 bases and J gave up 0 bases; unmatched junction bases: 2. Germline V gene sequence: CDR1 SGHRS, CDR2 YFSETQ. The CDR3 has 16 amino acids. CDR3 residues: CASSLVGQVSYNEQFF. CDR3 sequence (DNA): TGCGCCAGCAGCTTGGTGGGACAGGTCTCCTACAATGAGCAGTTCTTC.

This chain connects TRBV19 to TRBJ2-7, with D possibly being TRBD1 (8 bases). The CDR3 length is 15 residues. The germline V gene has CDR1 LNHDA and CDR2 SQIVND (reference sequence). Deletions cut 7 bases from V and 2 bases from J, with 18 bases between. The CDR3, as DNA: TGTGCCAGTAAGGGAGGGACAGGAGAAGCCTACGAGCAGTACTTC. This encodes CASKGGTGEAYEQYF.

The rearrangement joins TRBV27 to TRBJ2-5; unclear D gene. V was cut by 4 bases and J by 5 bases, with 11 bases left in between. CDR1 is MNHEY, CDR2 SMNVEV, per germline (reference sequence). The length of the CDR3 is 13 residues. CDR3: CASSSLEMETQYF. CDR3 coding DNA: TGTGCCAGCAGTTCTCTAGAAATGGAGACCCAGTACTTC.

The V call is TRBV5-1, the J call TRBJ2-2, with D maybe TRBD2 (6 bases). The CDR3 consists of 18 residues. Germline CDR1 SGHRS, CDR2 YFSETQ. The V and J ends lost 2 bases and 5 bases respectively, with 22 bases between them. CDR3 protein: CASSFAGGAGRGTGELFF. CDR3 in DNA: TGCGCCAGCAGCTTTGCAGGTGGTGCAGGGCGGGGTACCGGGGAGCTGTTTTTT.